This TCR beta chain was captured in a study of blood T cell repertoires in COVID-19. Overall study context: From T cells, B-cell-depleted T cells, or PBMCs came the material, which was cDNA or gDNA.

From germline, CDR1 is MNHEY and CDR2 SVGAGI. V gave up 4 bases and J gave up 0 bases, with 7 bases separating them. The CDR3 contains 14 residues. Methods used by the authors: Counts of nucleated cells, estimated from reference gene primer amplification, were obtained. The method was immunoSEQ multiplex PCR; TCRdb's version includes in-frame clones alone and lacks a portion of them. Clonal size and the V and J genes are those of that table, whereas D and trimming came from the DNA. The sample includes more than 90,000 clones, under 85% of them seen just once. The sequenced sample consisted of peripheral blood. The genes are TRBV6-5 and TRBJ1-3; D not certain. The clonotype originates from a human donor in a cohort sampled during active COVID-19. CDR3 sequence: CASSFQDSGNTIYF. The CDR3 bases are TGTGCCAGCAGTTTCCAGGACTCTGGAAACACCATATATTTT.